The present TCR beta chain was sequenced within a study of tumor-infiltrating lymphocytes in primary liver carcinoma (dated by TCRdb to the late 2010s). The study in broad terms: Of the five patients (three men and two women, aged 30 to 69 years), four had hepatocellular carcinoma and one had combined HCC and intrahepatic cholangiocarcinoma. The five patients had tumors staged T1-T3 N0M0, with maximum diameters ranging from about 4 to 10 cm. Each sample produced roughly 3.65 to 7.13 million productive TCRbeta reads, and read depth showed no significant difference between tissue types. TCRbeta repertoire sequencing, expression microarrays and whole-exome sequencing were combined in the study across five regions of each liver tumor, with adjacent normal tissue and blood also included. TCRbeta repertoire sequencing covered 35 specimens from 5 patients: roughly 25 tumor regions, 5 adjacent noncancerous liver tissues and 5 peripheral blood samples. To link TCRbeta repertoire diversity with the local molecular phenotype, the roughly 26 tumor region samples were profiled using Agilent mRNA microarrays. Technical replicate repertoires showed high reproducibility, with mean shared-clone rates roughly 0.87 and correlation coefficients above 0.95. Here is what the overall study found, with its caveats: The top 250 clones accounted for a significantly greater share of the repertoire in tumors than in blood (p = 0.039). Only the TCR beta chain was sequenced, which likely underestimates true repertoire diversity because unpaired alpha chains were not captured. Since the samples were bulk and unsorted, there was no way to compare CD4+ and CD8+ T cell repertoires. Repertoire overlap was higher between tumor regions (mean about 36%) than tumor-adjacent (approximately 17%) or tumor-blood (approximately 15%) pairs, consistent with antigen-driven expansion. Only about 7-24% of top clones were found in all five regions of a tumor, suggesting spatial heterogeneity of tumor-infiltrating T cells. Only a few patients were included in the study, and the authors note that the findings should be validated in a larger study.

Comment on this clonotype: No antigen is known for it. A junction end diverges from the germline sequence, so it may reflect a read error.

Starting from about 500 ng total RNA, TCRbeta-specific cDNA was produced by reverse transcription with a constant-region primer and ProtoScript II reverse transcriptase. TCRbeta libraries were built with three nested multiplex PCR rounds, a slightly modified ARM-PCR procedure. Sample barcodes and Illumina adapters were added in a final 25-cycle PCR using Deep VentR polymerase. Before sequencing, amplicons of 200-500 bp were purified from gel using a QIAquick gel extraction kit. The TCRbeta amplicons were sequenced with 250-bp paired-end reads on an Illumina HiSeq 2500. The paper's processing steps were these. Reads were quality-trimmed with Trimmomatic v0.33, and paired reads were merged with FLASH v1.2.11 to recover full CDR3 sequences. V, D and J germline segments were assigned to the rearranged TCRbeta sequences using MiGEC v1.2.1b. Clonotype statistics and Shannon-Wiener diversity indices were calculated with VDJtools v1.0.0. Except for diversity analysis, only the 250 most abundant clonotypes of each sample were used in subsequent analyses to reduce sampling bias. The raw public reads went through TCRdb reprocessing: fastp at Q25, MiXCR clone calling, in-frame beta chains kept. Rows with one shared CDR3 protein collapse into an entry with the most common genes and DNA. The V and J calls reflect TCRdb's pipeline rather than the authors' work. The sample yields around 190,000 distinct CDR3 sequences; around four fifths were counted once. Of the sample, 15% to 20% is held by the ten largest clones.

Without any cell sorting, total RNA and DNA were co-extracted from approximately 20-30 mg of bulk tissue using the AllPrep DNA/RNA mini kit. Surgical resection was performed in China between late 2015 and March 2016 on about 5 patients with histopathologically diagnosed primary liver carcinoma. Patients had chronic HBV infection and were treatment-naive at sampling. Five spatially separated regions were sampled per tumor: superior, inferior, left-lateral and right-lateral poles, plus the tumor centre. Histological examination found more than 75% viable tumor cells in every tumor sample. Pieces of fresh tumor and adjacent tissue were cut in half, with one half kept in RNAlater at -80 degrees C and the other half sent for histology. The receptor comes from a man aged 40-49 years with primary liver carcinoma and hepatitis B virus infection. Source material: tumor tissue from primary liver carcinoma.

The DNA sequence is given as TGTGCCAGCTGTGATGGGGAAGCTACGCAGTATTTT. It is translated as CASCDGEATQYF. Recombination connected TRBV6-1 to TRBJ2-3; the D gene is unclear. There are 12 amino acids in the CDR3, from cysteine to phenylalanine inclusive. Left in the record is the CDR3 DNA by itself, 36 bases read in frame from the first base. The germline V gene specifies MNHNS as CDR1 and SASEGT as CDR2.